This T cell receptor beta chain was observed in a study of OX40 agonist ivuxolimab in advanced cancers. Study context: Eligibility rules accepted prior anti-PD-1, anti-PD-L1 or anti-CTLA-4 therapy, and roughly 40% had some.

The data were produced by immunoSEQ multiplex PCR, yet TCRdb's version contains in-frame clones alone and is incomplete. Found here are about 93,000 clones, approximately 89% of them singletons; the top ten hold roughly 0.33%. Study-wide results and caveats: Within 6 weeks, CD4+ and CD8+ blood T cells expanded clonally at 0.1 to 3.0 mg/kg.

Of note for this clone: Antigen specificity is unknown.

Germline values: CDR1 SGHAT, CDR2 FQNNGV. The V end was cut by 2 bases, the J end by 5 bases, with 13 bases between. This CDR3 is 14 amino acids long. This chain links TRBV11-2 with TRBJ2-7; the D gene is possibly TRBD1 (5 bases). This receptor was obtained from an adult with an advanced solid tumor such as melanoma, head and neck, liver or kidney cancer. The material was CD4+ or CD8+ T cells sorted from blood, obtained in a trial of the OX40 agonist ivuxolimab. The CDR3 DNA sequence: TGTGCCAGCAGCTTAAGGAGACAGAAGGACGAGCAGTACTTC. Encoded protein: CASSLRRQKDEQYF.